The clone carrying this T cell receptor (beta chain) was detected only once. Its specificity is not known. CD8 cells regarded as naive lacked CD45RO, were positively chosen for CCR7, and omitted terminally differentiated effector memory CD45RA+ cells. CDR3 length equals 15 residues. Germline trimming cut 3 bases from V and 3 bases from J; bases unmatched to any gene: 7. Germline CDR1 reads SQVTM; CDR2 reads ANQGSEA. This specimen belongs to a study of shared clonotypes between healthy human individuals. Points from the study as a whole: Across a handful of donors, naive CD4 shared roughly 5%, naive CD8 under 4%, memory CD4 roughly 2.3%, memory CD8 about 0.4%. Clonotypes not shared had lower generation probabilities than those common to all four donors. Expectations were that clonotype sharing among donors would be affected by sequencing depth.

Genomic DNA of every subset was divided equally among multiple immunoSEQ plates. Produced via immunoSEQ multiplex PCR; TCRdb's table is partial and in-frame only. Of roughly 590,000 clones listed, roughly 95% are singletons. This sequence joins TRBV29-1 and TRBJ2-1, with 8 bases fitting TRBD2. Material for sequencing was naive CD8+ T cells sorted from blood. The sequence was collected from a woman aged 30 to 39 in good health. This chain's CDR3 is CSVDGSGGVYNEQFF. The CDR3 coding sequence is TGCAGCGTTGACGGATCGGGAGGGGTCTACAATGAGCAGTTCTTC.